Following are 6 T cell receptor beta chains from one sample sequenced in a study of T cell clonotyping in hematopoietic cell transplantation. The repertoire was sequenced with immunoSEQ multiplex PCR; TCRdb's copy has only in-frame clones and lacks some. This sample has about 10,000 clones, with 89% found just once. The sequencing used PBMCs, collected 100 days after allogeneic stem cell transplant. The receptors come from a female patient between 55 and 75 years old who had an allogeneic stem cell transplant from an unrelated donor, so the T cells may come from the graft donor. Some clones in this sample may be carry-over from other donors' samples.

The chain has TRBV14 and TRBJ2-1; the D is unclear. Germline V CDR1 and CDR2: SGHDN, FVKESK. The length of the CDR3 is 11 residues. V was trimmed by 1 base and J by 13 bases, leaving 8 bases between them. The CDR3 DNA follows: TGTGCCAGCAGCCAAGCATTAGCACAGTTCTTC. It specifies CASSQALAQFF.

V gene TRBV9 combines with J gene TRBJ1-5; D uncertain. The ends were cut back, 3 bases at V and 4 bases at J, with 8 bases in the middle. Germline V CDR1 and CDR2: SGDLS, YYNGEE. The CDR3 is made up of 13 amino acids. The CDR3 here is CASSGFPNQPQHF. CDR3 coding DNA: TGTGCCAGCAGCGGCTTCCCAAATCAGCCCCAGCATTTT.

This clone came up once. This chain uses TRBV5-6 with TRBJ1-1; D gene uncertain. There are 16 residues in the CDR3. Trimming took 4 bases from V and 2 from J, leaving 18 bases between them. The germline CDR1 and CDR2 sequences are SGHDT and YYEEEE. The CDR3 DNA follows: TGTGCCAGCAGCCGAGTCGGGGTTAGGGTAAACACTGAAGCTTTCTTT. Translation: CASSRVGVRVNTEAFF.

CDR3 protein: CATSKEYSYEQYF. The CDR3 DNA sequence: TGTGCCACCTCGAAAGAGTACTCCTACGAGCAGTACTTC. This chain connects TRBV25-1 to TRBJ2-7, with no clear D. The V gene's germline CDR1 is MGHDK and CDR2 SYGVNS. Trimming removed 10 bases at V and 0 bases at J, with 13 bases between. This CDR3 has 13 residues.

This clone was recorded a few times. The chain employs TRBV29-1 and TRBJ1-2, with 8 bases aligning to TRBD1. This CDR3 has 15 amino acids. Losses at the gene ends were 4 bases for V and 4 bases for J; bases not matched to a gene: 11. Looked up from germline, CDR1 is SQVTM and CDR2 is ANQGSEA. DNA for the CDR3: TGCAGCGTTGTCCCCGGACAGGGAGGTTCCTATGGCTACACCTTC. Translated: CSVVPGQGGSYGYTF.

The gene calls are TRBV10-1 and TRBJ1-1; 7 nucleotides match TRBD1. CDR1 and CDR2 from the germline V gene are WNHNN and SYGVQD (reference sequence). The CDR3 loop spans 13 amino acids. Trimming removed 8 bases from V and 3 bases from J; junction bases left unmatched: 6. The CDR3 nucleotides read TGCGCCAGCGCCCGGGACAGCTACACTGAAGCTTTCTTT. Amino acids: CASARDSYTEAFF.